This entry lists 26 T cell receptor beta chains sequenced from one sample in a study of read filtering for tumor transcriptome and immune sequencing. Molecular barcoded adaptors covering alpha/delta and beta/gamma chains were used on 400 ng RNA. Each CDR3 protein is one row after TCRdb ran MiXCR on the reads. The sample includes some 38,000 distinct CDR3 sequences, roughly 13% of them seen just once. Sequences were obtained from a population of CD138-negative cells sorted from bone marrow. The source of these receptors is a donor aged 40 or over with multiple myeloma.

By share, this clonotype counts as medium-sized. The gene calls are TRBV11-2 and TRBJ2-1; the D is unclear. The length of the CDR3 is 14 residues. Per the germline V gene, CDR1 is SGHAT and CDR2 is FQNNGV. Trimming stripped 5 bases from V and 1 base from J, with 9 bases between. In nucleotides, the CDR3 is TGTGCCAGCAGCCTTAGTGGTTCCTACAATGAGCAGTTCTTC. Protein sequence: CASSLSGSYNEQFF.

Concerning this clonotype: With only one base between it and a far larger clone, this is likely a read error. This chain joins TRBV4-2 and TRBJ2-1, with 7 bases matching TRBD1. V lost 2 bases to trimming and J lost 5 bases; unmatched junction nucleotides: 9. The CDR3 length is 16 residues. Germline V gene sequence: CDR1 LGHNA, CDR2 YNFKEQ. CDR3: CASSQSGRGSDNEQFF. The DNA for the CDR3 is TGTGCCAGCAGCCAATCCGGCAGGGGGTCGGACAATGAGCAGTTCTTC.

This clonotype was recorded many times. V is TRBV27 and J is TRBJ1-1, with 7 bases identical to TRBD1. This CDR3 has 15 residues. Trimming at V came to 4 bases and at J to 7 bases, leaving 12 bases not matched to a gene. The V gene's germline CDR1 is MNHEY and CDR2 SMNVEV (reference sequence). In DNA form, the CDR3 reads TGTGCCAGCAGTTCCTGGGGGGGGACAGAGATTGAAGCTTTCTTT. Residues: CASSSWGGTEIEAFF.

V is TRBV29-1 and J is TRBJ1-5; no firm D call. Germline assignment: CDR1 SQVTM and CDR2 ANQGSEA. The V and J ends lost 2 bases and 5 bases respectively, with 10 bases between them. CDR3 length: 13 residues. CDR3 DNA sequence: TGCAGCGTTGAATGGGCCCCCCATCAGCCCCAGCATTTT. Amino acids: CSVEWAPHQPQHF.

This clonotype was counted ten times or more. This chain links TRBV5-1 with TRBJ2-1; 8 bases agree with TRBD2. The CDR3 length is 15 residues. Losses at the gene ends were 1 base for V and 8 bases for J; bases not matched to a gene: 8. Germline lookup yields CDR1 SGHRS and CDR2 YFSETQ. Here the CDR3 reads CASSLKTSGSDEQFF. DNA of the CDR3: TGCGCCAGCAGCTTGAAAACTAGCGGAAGCGATGAGCAGTTCTTC.

The table lists this clonotype with many counts. The chain has TRBV29-1 and TRBJ2-7; TRBD1 agrees at 7 bases. The CDR3 covers 13 residues. Germline CDR1 reads SQVTM; CDR2 reads ANQGSEA. V dropped 5 bases and J dropped 5; count of bases not matched to a gene: 9. For the CDR3, the DNA is TGCAGCGTTTTCGGGACAGCCTACAACGAGCAGTACTTC. It encodes CSVFGTAYNEQYF.

This clonotype was counted at least ten times. This chain uses TRBV20-1 with TRBJ2-3; the D gene is possibly TRBD2 (6 bases). Per the germline V gene, CDR1 is DFQATT and CDR2 is SNEGSKA (reference sequence). The length of the CDR3 is 15 residues. V was trimmed by 7 bases and J by 1 base, leaving 18 bases between them. The CDR3 region is CSGRRFSGGTDTQYF. CDR3 nucleotide sequence: TGCAGTGGCAGGCGTTTTAGCGGTGGCACAGATACGCAGTATTTT.

This clonotype has a handful of counts. A much more abundant neighbour one base away suggests this may be a read error. CDR3 sequence (DNA): TGTGCCAGCAGTTGGATCTTCTCCCTCGAACAGGGTCCAACTAATGAAAAACGGTTTTTT. This sequence encodes CASSWIFSLEQGPTNEKRFF. This chain links TRBV28 with TRBJ1-4, with TRBD1 as a possible D gene (6 bases). CDR3 size: 20 residues. Germline CDR1 MDHEN, CDR2 SYDVKM.

This clonotype was detected ten times or more. The chain has TRBV5-1 and TRBJ2-3; D is perhaps TRBD2 (6 bases). The CDR3 is made up of 15 amino acids. The germline V and J ends were trimmed by 9 bases and 0 bases, with 17 bases remaining between them. Germline values: CDR1 SGHRS, CDR2 YFSETQ. The CDR3 is CATGTASPSTDTQYF. The CDR3 DNA sequence: TGCGCCACCGGGACTGCCTCCCCTAGCACAGATACGCAGTATTTT.

Ten or more counts support this clonotype. The chain recombines TRBV5-1 with TRBJ1-4; TRBD1 is a possible D gene (5 bases). V dropped 0 bases and J dropped 4 bases, with 10 bases sitting between them. Germline V gene lookup returns CDR1 SGHRS and CDR2 YFSETQ. This CDR3 has 15 amino acids. CDR3 residues: CASSLEGPSNEKLFF. The CDR3 DNA reads TGCGCCAGCAGCTTGGAGGGGCCTAGTAATGAAAAACTGTTTTTT.

This clonotype appeared a few times. With a much larger clone just one base away, this may be a read error. The missing conserved phenylalanine or tryptophan at the end of this CDR3 makes a read error likely. The CDR3 loop reads CASSPGRFSGNTIYS. The CDR3 coding sequence is TGTGCCAGCAGCCCAGGACGGTTCTCTGGAAACACCATATATTCT. The V and J genes are TRBV7-2 and TRBJ1-3; no clear D. The CDR3 is 15 amino acids. Germline V gives CDR1 SGHTA, CDR2 FQGNSA. V was trimmed by 5 bases and J by 0 bases, leaving 11 bases between them.

Points on this clonotype: The junction departs from the called germline gene at one end, perhaps through a read error. The chain employs TRBV7-3 and TRBJ2-1; 7 bases line up with TRBD1. The CDR3 is 13 residues long. Germline CDR1 is SGHTA and CDR2 is FQGTGA. CDR3 region: CASSRDRNNEQSF. The CDR3 DNA reads as TGTGCCAGCAGCCGGGACAGAAACAATGAGCAGTCCTTC.

This clonotype was observed many times. The chain couples TRBV27 to TRBJ1-1, with D tentatively TRBD1 (5 bases). The CDR3 consists of 15 residues. Germline V gene lookup returns CDR1 MNHEY and CDR2 SMNVEV (reference sequence). V was pared by 2 bases and J by 4 bases, with 14 bases between. As DNA, the CDR3 is TGTGCCAGCAGTTTAGCCCAGGGTGTTAGCACTGAAGCTTTCTTT. The encoded protein is CASSLAQGVSTEAFF.

This clonotype has a count of ten or more. CDR3: CASTTGGDHTGELFF. The CDR3, as DNA: TGTGCCAGCACCACAGGGGGCGATCACACCGGGGAGCTGTTTTTT. The V gene is TRBV7-3, the J gene TRBJ2-2, with TRBD1 matching 9 bases. Germline V gives CDR1 SGHTA, CDR2 FQGTGA. The CDR3 covers 15 residues. Germline trimming cut 7 bases from V and 3 bases from J; bases unmatched to any gene: 6. The full variable domain, in which reference TRBV7-3 and TRBJ2-2 provide the parts outside the CDR3, is GAGVSQTPSNKVTEKGKYVELRCDPISGHTALYWYRQSLGQGPEFLIYFQGTGAADDSGLPNDRFFAVRPEGSVSTLKIQRTERGDSAVYLCASTTGGDHTGELFFGEGSRLTVL.

This clonotype was counted many times. This chain connects TRBV11-2 to TRBJ1-1; 7 bases are a match to TRBD1. In germline, CDR1 is SGHAT, CDR2 FQNNGV. V lost 1 base, J lost 0 bases, and 8 bases stayed unmatched. The CDR3 covers 17 residues. CDR3 sequence reads: CASSLGRTGRVNTEAFF. The CDR3 DNA reads as TGTGCCAGCAGCTTAGGACGGACAGGCAGGGTGAACACTGAAGCTTTCTTT.

This clonotype was seen many times. At one end, the junction sequence differs from germline, possibly due to a read error. The chain uses TRBV13 and TRBJ2-1; tentative D call: TRBD1 (6 bases). The germline gives CDR1 PRHDT, CDR2 FYEKMQ (reference sequence). This CDR3 has 16 residues. CDR3 residues: CASSLSTGKSYNGQFF. The CDR3, as DNA: TGTGCCAGCAGCTTAAGCACAGGGAAATCCTACAATGGGCAGTTCTTC.

There are a few counts of this clonotype. Its ends do not fully match the called genes, so a read error is possible. The rearrangement links TRBV20-1 to TRBJ2-1; TRBD2 is a possible D gene (5 bases). Germline values: CDR1 DFQATT, CDR2 SNEGSKA (reference sequence). CDR3 length: 11 amino acids. CDR3 in amino acids: CGARRNNEQSF. The DNA for the CDR3 is TGCGGTGCTAGGAGGAACAATGAGCAGTCCTTC.

This clonotype came up many times. This rearrangement joins TRBV6-6 to TRBJ2-3; tentatively, D is TRBD2 (6 bases). The CDR3 loop spans 14 amino acids. Germline V CDR1 and CDR2: MNHNY, SVGAGI (reference sequence). V gave up 10 bases and J gave up 0 bases, with 14 bases separating them. CDR3 sequence reads: CAIRGRLSTDTQYF. The CDR3, as DNA: TGTGCCATCCGGGGGAGGCTAAGCACAGATACGCAGTATTTT.

This clonotype was seen many times. V is TRBV6-6 and J is TRBJ2-1; weak D call: TRBD1 (5 bases). The length of the CDR3 is 12 residues. Germline values: CDR1 MNHNY, CDR2 SVGAGI (reference sequence). V was pared by 4 bases and J by 6 bases, with 7 bases between. The CDR3 nucleotides are TGTGCCAGCAGTTGGCAGGGCAATGAGCAGTTCTTC. Residues: CASSWQGNEQFF.

With regard to this clonotype: A much larger clone sits a single nucleotide away, making a read error possible. The chain recombines TRBV4-1 with TRBJ1-6; TRBD1 matches at 7 bases. The germline gives CDR1 MGHRA, CDR2 YSYEKL. The J segment lost 0 bases and the V segment lost 2 bases, leaving 4 bases of the junction unmatched. This CDR3 has 17 residues. CDR3 sequence: CASSQNAGGSYNSPLHF. The CDR3 DNA is TGCGCCAGCAGCCAAAACGCAGGGGGCTCCTATAATTCACCCCTCCACTTT.

This clonotype was seen many times. V gene TRBV12-3 or TRBV12-4 combines with J gene TRBJ2-7, with no clear D. The CDR3 has 12 amino acids. The ends were cut back, 5 bases at V and 5 bases at J, with 10 bases in the middle. The CDR3 here is CASSIRWDEQYF. In nucleotides, the CDR3 is TGTGCCAGCAGTATTCGTTGGGACGAGCAGTACTTC.

Ten or more counts support this clonotype. The rearrangement joins TRBV29-1 to TRBJ2-1; D unresolved. The CDR3 runs to 13 residues. V lost 4 bases, J lost 0 bases, and 7 bases lay in between. Germline CDR1 SQVTM, CDR2 ANQGSEA. The CDR3 loop reads CSVAQSSYNEQFF. The CDR3 coding sequence is TGCAGCGTTGCGCAAAGCTCCTACAATGAGCAGTTCTTC.

This clonotype was counted many times. This chain links TRBV6-6 with TRBJ1-1, with 7 bases that match TRBD1. After removal of 6 bases from V and 4 bases from J, the junction contained 11 bases not matched to a gene. Germline V lookup: CDR1 MNHNY, CDR2 SVGAGI (reference sequence). This CDR3 region has 15 residues. The CDR3, as DNA: TGTGCCAGCAGGTCTCAACAGGGGTTTGCCACTGAAGCTTTCTTT. Amino acids: CASRSQQGFATEAFF.

The CDR3 sequence: CASRENGKLTYEQYF. CDR3 coding DNA: TGTGCCAGCAGGGAAAACGGTAAATTGACCTACGAGCAGTACTTC. The gene calls are TRBV28 and TRBJ2-7, with D hard to call. The CDR3 consists of 15 residues. The ends were cut back, 6 bases at V and 2 bases at J, with 17 bases in the middle. Germline V CDR1 and CDR2: MDHEN, SYDVKM.

In this sample, this clonotype turned up many times. This chain links TRBV19 with TRBJ2-4, with TRBD2 identical over 8 bases. The ends lost 6 bases at V and 6 bases at J; junction bases unmatched: 7. Looked up from germline, CDR1 is LNHDA and CDR2 is SQIVND (reference sequence). The CDR3 loop spans 14 amino acids. Written as DNA, the CDR3 is TGTGCCAGTAGCCCTCCCGGGAGGGGAAACATTCAGTACTTC. Protein sequence: CASSPPGRGNIQYF.

This clonotype has just one count. Compared with germline, one end of the junction differs, possibly owing to a read error. The V gene is TRBV20-1, the J gene TRBJ1-1; possible D gene TRBD1, 6 bases. CDR3 length: 13 residues. Germline V gene sequence: CDR1 DFQATT, CDR2 SNEGSKA (reference sequence). CDR3 protein: CSAGGGGSTEALF. The CDR3 nucleotides are TGCAGTGCAGGGGGGGGCGGGAGCACTGAAGCTCTCTTT.